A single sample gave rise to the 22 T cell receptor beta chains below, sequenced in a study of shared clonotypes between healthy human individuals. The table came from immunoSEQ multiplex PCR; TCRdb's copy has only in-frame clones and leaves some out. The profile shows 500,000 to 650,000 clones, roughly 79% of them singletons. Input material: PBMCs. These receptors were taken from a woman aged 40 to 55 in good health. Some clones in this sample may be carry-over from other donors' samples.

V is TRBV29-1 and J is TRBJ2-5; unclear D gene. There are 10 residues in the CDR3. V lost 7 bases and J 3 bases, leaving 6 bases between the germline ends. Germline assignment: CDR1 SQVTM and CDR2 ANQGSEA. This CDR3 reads CSAKEETQYF. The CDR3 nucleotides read TGCAGCGCCAAGGAAGAGACCCAGTACTTC.

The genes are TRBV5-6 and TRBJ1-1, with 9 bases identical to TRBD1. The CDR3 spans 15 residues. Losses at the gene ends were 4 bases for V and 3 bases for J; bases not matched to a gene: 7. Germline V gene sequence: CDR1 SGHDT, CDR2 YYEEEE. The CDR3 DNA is TGTGCCAGCAGCACGTTACAGGGGGCCCACACTGAAGCTTTCTTT. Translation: CASSTLQGAHTEAFF.

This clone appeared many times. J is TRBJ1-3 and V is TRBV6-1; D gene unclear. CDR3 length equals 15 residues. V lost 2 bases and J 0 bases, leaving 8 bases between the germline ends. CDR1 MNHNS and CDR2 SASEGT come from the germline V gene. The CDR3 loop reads CASSEIVFSGNTIYF. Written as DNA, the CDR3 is TGTGCCAGCAGTGAAATAGTCTTCTCTGGAAACACCATATATTTT.

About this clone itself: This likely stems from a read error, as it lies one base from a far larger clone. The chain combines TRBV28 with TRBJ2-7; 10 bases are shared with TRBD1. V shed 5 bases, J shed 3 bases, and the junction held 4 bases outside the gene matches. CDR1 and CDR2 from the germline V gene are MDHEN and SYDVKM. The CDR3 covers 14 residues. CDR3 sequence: CASSPTGGLYEQYF. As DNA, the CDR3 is TGTGCCAGCAGTCCGACAGGGGGCCTCTACGAGCAGTACTTC.

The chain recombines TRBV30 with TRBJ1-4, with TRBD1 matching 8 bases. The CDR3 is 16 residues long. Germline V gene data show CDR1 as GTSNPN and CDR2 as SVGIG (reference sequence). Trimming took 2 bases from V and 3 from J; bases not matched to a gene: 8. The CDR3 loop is CAWSSRQGRSNEKLFF. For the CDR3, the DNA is TGTGCCTGGAGTTCCAGACAGGGGAGGTCTAATGAAAAACTGTTTTTT.

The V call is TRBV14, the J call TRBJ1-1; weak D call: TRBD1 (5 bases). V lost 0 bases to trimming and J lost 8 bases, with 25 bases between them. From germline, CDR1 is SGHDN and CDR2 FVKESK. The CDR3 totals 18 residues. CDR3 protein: CASSQDMATRGEEMEAFF. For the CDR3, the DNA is TGTGCCAGCAGCCAAGATATGGCAACTAGAGGGGAGGAGATGGAAGCTTTCTTT.

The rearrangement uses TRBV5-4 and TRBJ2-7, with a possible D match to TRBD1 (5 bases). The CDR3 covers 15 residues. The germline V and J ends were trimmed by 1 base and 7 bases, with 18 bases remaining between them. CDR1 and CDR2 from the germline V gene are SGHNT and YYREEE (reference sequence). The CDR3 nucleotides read TGTGCCAGCAGCTTGTCCCGACAGAGCCTGGGGGAGCAGTACTTC. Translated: CASSLSRQSLGEQYF.

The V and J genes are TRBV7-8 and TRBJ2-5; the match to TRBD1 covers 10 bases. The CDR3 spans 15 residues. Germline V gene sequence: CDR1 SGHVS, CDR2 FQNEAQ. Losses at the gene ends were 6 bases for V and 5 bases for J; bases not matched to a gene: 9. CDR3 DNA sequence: TGTGCCAGCAGTCACGGGACAGGGGATGTGGAGACCCAGTACTTC. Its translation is CASSHGTGDVETQYF. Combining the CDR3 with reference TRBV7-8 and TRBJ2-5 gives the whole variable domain GAGVSQSPRYKVAKRGQDVALRCDPISGHVSLFWYQQALGQGPEFLTYFQNEAQLDKSGLPSDRFFAERPEGSVSTLKIQRTQQEDSAVYLCASSHGTGDVETQYFGPGTRLLVL.

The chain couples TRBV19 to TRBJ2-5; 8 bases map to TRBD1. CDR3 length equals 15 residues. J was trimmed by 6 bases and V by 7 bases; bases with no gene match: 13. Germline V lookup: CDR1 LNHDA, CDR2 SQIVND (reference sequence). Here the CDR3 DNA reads TGTGCCAGTACCCCCTCCGGGACAGGTAGTAAGACCCAGTACTTC. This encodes CASTPSGTGSKTQYF.

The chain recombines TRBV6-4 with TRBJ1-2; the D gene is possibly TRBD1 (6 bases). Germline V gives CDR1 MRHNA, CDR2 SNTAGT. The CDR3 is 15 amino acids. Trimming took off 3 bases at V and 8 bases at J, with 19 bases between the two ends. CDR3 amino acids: CASSELPGGAGGYTF. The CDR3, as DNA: TGTGCCAGCAGTGAGCTGCCCGGGGGCGCGGGGGGCTACACCTTC.

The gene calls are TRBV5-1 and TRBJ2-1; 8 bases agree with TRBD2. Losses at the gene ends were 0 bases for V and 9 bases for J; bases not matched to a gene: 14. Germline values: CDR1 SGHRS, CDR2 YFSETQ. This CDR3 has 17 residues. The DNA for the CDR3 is TGCGCCAGCAGCTTGGGGGACGGACTAGCAAGCGGCAGTGAGCAGTTCTTC. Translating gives CASSLGDGLASGSEQFF.

CDR3 in amino acids: CASSLVSGTGNSPLHF. In nucleotides, the CDR3 is TGTGCCAGCAGCTTAGTCTCCGGGACAGGGAATTCACCCCTCCACTTT. V and J are TRBV11-3 and TRBJ1-6; 9 nucleotides line up with TRBD1. Germline V lookup: CDR1 SGHNT, CDR2 YENEEA. CDR3 size: 16 residues. The J segment lost 7 bases and the V segment lost 1 base, leaving 5 bases of the junction unmatched. The entire variable domain, with the rest obtained from reference TRBV11-3 and TRBJ1-6, is as follows: EAGVVQSPRYKIIEKKQPVAFWCNPISGHNTLYWYLQNLGQGPELLIRYENEEAVDDSQLPKDRFSAERLKGVDSTLKIQPAELGDSAVYLCASSLVSGTGNSPLHFGNGTRLTVT.

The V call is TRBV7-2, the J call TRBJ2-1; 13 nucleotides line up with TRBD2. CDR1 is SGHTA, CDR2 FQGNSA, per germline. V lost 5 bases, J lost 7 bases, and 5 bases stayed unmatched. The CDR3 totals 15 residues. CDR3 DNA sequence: TGTGCCAGCAGCCGAACTAGCGGGAGGGTGAATGAGCAGTTCTTC. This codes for CASSRTSGRVNEQFF.

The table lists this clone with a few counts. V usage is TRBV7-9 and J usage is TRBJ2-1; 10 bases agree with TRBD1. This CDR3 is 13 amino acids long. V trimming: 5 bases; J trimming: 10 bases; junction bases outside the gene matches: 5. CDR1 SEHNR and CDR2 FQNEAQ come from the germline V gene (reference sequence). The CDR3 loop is CASSLRQGAEQFF. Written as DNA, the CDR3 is TGTGCCAGCAGCCTCAGACAGGGGGCCGAGCAGTTCTTC.

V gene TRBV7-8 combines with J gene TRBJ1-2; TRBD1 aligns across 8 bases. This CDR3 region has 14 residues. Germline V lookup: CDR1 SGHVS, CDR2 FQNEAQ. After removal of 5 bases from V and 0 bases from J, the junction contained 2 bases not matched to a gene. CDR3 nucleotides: TGTGCCAGCAGCATGGGACAGGCTAACTATGGCTACACCTTC. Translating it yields CASSMGQANYGYTF.

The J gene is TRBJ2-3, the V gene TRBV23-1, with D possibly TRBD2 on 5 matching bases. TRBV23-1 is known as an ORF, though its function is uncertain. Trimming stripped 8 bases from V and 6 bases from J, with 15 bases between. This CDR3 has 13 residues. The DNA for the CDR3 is TGCGCCAGCCGAACTAGTATCGGCGATACGCAGTATTTT. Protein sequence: CASRTSIGDTQYF.

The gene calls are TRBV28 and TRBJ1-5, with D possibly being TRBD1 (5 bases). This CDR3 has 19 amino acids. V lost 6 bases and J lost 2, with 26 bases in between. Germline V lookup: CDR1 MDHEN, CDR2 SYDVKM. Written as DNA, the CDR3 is TGTGCCAGCAGGCGCCTTGGGGCTTCCCGCTTGGGTGGCAATCAGCCCCAGCATTTT. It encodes CASRRLGASRLGGNQPQHF.

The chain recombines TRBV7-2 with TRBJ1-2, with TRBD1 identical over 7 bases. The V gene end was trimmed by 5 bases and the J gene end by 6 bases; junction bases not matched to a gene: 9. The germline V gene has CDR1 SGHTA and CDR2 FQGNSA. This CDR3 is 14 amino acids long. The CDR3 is CASSHTPTGNGYTF. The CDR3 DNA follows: TGTGCCAGCAGCCATACCCCGACAGGGAATGGCTACACCTTC.

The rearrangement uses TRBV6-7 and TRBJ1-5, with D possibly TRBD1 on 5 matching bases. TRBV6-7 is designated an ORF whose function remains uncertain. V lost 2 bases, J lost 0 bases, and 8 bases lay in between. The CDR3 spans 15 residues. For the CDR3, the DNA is TGTGCCAGCAGTTACACAGGTTATAGCAATCAGCCCCAGCATTTT. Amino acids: CASSYTGYSNQPQHF.

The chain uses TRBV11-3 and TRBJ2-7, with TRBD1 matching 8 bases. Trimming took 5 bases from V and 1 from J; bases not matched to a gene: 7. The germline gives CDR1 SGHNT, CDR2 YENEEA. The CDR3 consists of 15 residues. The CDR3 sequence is CASSPNRGRSYEQYF. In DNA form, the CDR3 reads TGTGCCAGCAGCCCGAACAGGGGGAGATCCTACGAGCAGTACTTC.

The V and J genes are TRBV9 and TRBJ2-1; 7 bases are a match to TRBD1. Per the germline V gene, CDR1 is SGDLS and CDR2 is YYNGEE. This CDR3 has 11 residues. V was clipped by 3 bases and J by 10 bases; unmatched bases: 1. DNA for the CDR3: TGTGCCAGCAGCGCAGGGGGAGAGCAGTTCTTC. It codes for CASSAGGEQFF.

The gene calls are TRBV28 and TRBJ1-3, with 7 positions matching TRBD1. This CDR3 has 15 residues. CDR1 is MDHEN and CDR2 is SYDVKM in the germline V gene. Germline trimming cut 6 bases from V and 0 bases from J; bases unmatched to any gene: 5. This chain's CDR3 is CASSQGGHSGNTIYF. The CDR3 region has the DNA TGTGCCAGCAGCCAAGGGGGCCACTCTGGAAACACCATATATTTT.